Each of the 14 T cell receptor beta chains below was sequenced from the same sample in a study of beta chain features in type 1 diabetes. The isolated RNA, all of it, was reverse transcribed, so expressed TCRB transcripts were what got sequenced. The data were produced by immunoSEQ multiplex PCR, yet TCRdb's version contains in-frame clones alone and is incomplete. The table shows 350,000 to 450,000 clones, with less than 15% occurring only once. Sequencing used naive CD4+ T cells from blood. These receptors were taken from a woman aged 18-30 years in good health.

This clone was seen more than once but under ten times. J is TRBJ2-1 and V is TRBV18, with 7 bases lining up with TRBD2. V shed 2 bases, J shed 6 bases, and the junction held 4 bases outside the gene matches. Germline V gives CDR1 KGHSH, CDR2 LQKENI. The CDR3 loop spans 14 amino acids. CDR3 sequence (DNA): TGTGCCAGCTCACCAAGGTCTAGCGGCAATGAGCAGTTCTTC. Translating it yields CASSPRSSGNEQFF.

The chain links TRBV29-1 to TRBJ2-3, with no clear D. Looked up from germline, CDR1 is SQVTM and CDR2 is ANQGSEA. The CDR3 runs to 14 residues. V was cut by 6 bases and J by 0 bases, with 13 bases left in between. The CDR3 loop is CSVAFRLSTDTQYF. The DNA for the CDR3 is TGCAGCGTAGCTTTCCGACTTAGCACAGATACGCAGTATTTT.

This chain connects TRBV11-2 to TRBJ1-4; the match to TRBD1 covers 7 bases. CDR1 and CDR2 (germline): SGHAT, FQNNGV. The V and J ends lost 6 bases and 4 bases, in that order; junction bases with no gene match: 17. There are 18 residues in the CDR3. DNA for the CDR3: TGTGCCAGCAGACAGAACCCGGGACAGACATCCTTTAATGAAAAACTGTTTTTT. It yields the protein CASRQNPGQTSFNEKLFF.

The chain's CDR3 is CASSLGTGAPKIAQYF. The CDR3 DNA sequence: TGCGCCAGCAGCCTCGGGACAGGGGCCCCCAAGATTGCCCAGTACTTC. The V and J genes are TRBV5-1 and TRBJ2-5; the match to TRBD1 covers 10 bases. After removal of 4 bases from V and 9 bases from J, the junction contained 15 bases not matched to a gene. This CDR3 is 16 amino acids long. Germline CDR1 SGHRS, CDR2 YFSETQ.

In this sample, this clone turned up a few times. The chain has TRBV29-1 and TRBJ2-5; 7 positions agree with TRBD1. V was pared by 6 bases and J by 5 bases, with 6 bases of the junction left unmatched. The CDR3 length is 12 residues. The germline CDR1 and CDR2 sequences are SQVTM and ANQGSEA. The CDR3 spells CSVATGPETQYF. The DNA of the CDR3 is TGCAGCGTGGCGACAGGGCCGGAGACCCAGTACTTC. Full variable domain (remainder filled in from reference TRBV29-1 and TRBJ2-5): SAVISQKPSRDICQRGTSLTIQCQVDSQVTMMFWYRQQPGQSLTLIATANQGSEATYESGFVIDKFPISRPNLTFSTLTVSNMSPEDSSIYLCSVATGPETQYFGPGTRLLVL.

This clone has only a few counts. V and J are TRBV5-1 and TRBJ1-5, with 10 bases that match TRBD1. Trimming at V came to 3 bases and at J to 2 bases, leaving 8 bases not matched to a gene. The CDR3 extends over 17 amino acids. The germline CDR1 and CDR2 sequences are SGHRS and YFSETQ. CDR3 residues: CASSYGPGTGGNQPQHF. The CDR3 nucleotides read TGCGCCAGCAGCTACGGGCCCGGGACAGGGGGCAATCAGCCCCAGCATTTT.

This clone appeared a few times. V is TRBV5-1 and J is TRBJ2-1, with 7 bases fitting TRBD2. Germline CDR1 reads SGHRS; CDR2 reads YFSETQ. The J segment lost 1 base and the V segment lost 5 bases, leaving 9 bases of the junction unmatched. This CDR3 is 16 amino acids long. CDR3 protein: CASRLIAGSSYNEQFF. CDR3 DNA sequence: TGCGCCAGCAGGCTGATAGCGGGTAGTTCCTACAATGAGCAGTTCTTC.

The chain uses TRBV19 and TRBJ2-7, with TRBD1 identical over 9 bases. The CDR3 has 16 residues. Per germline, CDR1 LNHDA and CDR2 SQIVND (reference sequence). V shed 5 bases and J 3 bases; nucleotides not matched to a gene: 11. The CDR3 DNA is TGTGCCAGTAGTTCTCGTGGACAGGGGAATCGCTACGAGCAGTACTTC. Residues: CASSSRGQGNRYEQYF.

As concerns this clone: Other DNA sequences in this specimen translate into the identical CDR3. The CDR3 is CASSSQGEETQYF. The CDR3 region has the DNA TGCGCCAGCAGCTCACAGGGGGAAGAGACCCAGTACTTC. V gene TRBV5-1 combines with J gene TRBJ2-5, with TRBD1 matching over 8 bases. The trim removed 3 bases at V and 3 bases at J, leaving 1 base unmatched. Looked up from germline, CDR1 is SGHRS and CDR2 is YFSETQ. This CDR3 comprises 13 residues.

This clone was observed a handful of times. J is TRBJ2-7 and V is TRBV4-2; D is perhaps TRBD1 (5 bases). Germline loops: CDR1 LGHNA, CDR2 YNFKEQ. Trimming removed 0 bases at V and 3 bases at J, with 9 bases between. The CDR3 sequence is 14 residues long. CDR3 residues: CASSQDGAVYEQYF. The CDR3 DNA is TGTGCCAGCAGCCAAGATGGGGCGGTCTACGAGCAGTACTTC.

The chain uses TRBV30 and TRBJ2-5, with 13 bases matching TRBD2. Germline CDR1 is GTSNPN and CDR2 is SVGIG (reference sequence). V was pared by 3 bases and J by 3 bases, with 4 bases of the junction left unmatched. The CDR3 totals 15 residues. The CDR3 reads CAWRLGLAGEETQYF. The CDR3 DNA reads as TGTGCCTGGAGGCTCGGACTAGCGGGAGAAGAGACCCAGTACTTC.

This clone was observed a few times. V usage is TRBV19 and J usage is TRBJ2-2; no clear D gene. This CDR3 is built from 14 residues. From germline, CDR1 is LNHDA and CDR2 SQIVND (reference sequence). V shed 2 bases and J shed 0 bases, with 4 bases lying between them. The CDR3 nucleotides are TGTGCCAGTAGTATACACTCGAACACCGGGGAGCTGTTTTTT. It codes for CASSIHSNTGELFF.

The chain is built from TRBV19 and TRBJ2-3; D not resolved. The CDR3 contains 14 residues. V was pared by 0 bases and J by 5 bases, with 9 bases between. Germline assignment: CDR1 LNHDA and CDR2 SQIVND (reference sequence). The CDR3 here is CASSIDLFGDTQYF. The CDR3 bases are TGTGCCAGTAGTATAGATCTATTTGGAGATACGCAGTATTTT.

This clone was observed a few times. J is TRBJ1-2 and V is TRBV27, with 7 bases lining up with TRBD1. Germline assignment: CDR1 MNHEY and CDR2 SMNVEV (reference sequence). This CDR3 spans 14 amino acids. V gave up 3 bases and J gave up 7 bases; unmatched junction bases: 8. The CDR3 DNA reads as TGTGCCAGCAGTTTCCTGCCCCGGACAGGTGGCTACACCTTC. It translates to CASSFLPRTGGYTF.